This TCR beta chain was sequenced during a study of blood T cell repertoires in COVID-19. Study context: Whether acute or convalescent, the COVID-19 samples came from the United States, Italy and Spain. T cells, B-cell-depleted T cells, or PBMCs provided the cDNA or gDNA that served as material.

This clone was counted between two and nine times. Germline lookup yields CDR1 LGHNA and CDR2 YSLEER. With 3 bases removed from V and 2 bases from J, the gap between germline ends came to 15 bases. The CDR3 sequence is 16 residues long. As handled by the study authors: How many nucleated cells were present was estimated from reference gene primer amplification. The repertoire was sequenced with immunoSEQ multiplex PCR; TCRdb's copy has only in-frame clones and lacks some. The V and J calls and clone size come from that table; D and trimming were worked out from the DNA. Of about 380,000 clones in the sample, about 90% were seen once.

The sequence came from a man aged 40-49 years with acute or convalescent COVID-19. The chain couples TRBV4-3 to TRBJ2-3; maybe TRBD2 (6 bases). The sequenced sample consisted of peripheral blood. The CDR3 here is CASSHNLAEPTDTQYF. CDR3 DNA: TGCGCCAGCAGCCATAATTTAGCGGAACCCACAGATACGCAGTATTTT.